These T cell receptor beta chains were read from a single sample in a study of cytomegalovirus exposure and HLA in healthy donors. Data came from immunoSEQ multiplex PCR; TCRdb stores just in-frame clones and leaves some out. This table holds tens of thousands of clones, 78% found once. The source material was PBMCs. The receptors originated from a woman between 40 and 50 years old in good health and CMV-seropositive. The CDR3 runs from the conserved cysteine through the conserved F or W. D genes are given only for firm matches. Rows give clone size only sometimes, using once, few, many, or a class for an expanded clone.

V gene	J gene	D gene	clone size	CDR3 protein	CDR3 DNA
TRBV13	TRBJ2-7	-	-	CASRSGLEQYF	TGTGCCAGCAGATCCGGACTGGAGCAGTACTTC
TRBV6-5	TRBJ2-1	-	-	CASAQGGNEQFF	TGTGCCAGCGCCCAAGGGGGCAATGAGCAGTTCTTC
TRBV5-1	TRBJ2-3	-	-	CASTRDSYTDTQYF	TGCGCCAGCACCCGGGACTCCTACACAGATACGCAGTATTTT
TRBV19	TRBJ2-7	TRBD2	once	CASKIKRGTYEQYF	TGTGCCAGTAAAATAAAGCGGGGCACCTACGAGCAGTACTTC
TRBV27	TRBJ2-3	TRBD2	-	CASSLPSLLAGGANTQYF	TGTGCCAGCAGTTTACCTTCTCTACTAGCGGGTGGCGCGAATACGCAGTATTTT
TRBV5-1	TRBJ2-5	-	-	CASSLAAGAGSGETQYF	TGCGCCAGCAGCTTGGCGGCAGGGGCTGGCTCCGGGGAGACCCAGTACTTC
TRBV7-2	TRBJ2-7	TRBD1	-	CASSFTGTGSYEQYF	TGTGCCAGCAGCTTCACCGGGACAGGGTCCTACGAGCAGTACTTC
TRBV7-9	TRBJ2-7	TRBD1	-	CASSPTGAASYEQYF	TGTGCCAGCAGCCCTACAGGGGCGGCCTCCTACGAGCAGTACTTC
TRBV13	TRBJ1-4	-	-	CASSSIRQTITTNEKLFF	TGTGCCAGCAGCTCAATTCGACAGACAATTACAACTAATGAAAAACTGTTTTTT
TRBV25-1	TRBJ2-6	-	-	CASRQDRGTGANVLTF	TGTGCCAGCAGGCAAGACAGAGGCACTGGGGCCAACGTCCTGACTTTC
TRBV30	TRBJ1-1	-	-	CAWSVRLSGRTEAFF	TGTGCCTGGAGTGTTAGGCTTTCGGGGAGGACTGAAGCTTTCTTT
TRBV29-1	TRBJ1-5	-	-	CSVEEGSNQPQHF	TGCAGCGTTGAGGAGGGGAGCAATCAGCCCCAGCATTTT
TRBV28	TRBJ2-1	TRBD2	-	CASSLPGRRYNEQFF	TGTGCCAGCAGTTTGCCCGGGAGGCGGTACAATGAGCAGTTCTTC
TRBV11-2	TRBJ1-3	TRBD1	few	CASSPGQGPGNTIYF	TGTGCCAGCAGCCCAGGACAGGGCCCGGGAAACACCATATATTTT
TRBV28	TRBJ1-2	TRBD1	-	CASSDGQASFNYGYTF	TGTGCCAGCAGCGATGGACAGGCCTCCTTTAACTATGGCTACACCTTC
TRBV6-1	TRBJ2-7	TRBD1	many	CASSEGGTVYEQYF	TGTGCCAGCAGTGAAGGGGGGACAGTCTACGAGCAGTACTTC
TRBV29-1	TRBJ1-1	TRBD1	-	CSVRSGGSDTEAFF	TGCAGCGTCAGATCAGGGGGCTCGGACACTGAAGCTTTCTTT
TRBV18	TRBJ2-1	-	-	CASSPQGEQFF	TGTGCCAGCTCACCACAGGGGGAGCAGTTCTTC
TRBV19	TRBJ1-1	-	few	CASSLAGRANTEAFF	TGTGCCAGTAGTTTGGCCGGCAGGGCGAACACTGAAGCTTTCTTT
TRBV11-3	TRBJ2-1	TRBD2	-	CASSPRKREGYNEQFF	TGTGCCAGCAGCCCCCGAAAGCGGGAGGGCTACAATGAGCAGTTCTTC
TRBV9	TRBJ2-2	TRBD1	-	CASSPGDRSTGELFF	TGTGCCAGTTCCCCCGGGGACAGGTCCACCGGGGAGCTGTTTTTT
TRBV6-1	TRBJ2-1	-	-	CASSTGTLDNEQFF	TGTGCCAGCAGTACCGGGACACTTGATAATGAGCAGTTCTTC
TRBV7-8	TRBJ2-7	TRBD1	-	CASSLMGQATYEQYF	TGTGCCAGCAGTTTAATGGGACAGGCTACCTACGAGCAGTACTTC
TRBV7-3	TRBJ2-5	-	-	CASSLGGGDSETQYF	TGTGCCAGCAGCTTAGGGGGGGGCGACTCGGAGACCCAGTACTTC
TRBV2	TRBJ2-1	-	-	CASSEFRPSPGYNEQFF	TGTGCCAGCAGTGAATTCCGGCCATCACCGGGGTACAATGAGCAGTTCTTC
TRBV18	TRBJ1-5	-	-	CASSPGDSRNQPQHF	TGTGCCAGCTCACCGGGAGATTCCCGCAATCAGCCCCAGCATTTT
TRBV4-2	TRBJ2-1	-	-	CASSQDLSGSYYNEQFF	TGTGCCAGCAGCCAAGATCTGAGCGGAAGTTACTACAATGAGCAGTTCTTC
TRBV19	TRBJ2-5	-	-	CASSFVEQETQYF	TGTGCCAGTAGTTTTGTTGAGCAAGAGACCCAGTACTTC
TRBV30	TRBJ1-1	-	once	CAWNEAGKGGNTEAFF	TGTGCCTGGAATGAAGCAGGGAAAGGGGGGAACACTGAAGCTTTCTTT
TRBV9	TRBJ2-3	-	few	CASSVGEVRRTDTQYF	TGTGCCAGCAGCGTAGGGGAGGTTAGACGCACAGATACGCAGTATTTT
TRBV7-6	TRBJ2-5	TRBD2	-	CASSTGLAGSALETQYF	TGTGCCAGCAGCACCGGACTAGCGGGATCTGCCTTAGAGACCCAGTACTTC
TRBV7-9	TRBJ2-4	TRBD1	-	CASSLGQGADIQYF	TGTGCCAGCAGCTTGGGACAGGGGGCAGACATTCAGTACTTC
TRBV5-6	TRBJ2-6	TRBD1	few	CASRRPGQVFSGANVLTF	TGTGCCAGCAGGAGGCCAGGACAGGTGTTCTCTGGGGCCAACGTCCTGACTTTC
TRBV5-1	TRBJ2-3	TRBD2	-	CASSGLAGGRADTQYF	TGCGCCAGCAGCGGACTAGCGGGAGGGCGGGCAGATACGCAGTATTTT
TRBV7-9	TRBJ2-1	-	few	CASSPTLAYSVPSDEQFF	TGTGCCAGCAGCCCAACATTAGCGTATAGCGTACCTTCTGATGAGCAGTTCTTC
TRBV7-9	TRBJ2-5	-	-	CASSLGRIGGTQYF	TGTGCCAGCAGCTTGGGCCGGATCGGAGGGACCCAGTACTTC
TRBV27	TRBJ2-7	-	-	CASSFVASSSYEQYF	TGTGCCAGCAGTTTTGTAGCGTCTAGCTCCTACGAGCAGTACTTC
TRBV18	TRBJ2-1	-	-	CASSSSAYNEQFF	TGTGCCAGCTCATCTAGCGCGTACAATGAGCAGTTCTTC
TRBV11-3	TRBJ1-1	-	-	CASSLDLGGAKGYEAFF	TGTGCCAGCAGCTTAGATCTCGGGGGGGCGAAGGGATATGAAGCTTTCTTT
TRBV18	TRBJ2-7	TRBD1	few	CASSPGTGEPYEQYF	TGTGCCAGCTCACCCGGGACAGGGGAACCCTACGAGCAGTACTTC
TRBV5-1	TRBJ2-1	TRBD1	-	CASSLDRGLVYDEQFF	TGCGCCAGCAGCTTGGACAGGGGGCTAGTTTATGATGAGCAGTTCTTC
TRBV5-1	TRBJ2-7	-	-	CASSPREGDYEQYF	TGCGCCAGCAGCCCGAGAGAGGGGGACTACGAGCAGTACTTC
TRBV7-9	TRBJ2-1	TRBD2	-	CASRPGLAGGYNEQFF	TGTGCCAGCAGACCGGGACTAGCGGGAGGCTACAATGAGCAGTTCTTC
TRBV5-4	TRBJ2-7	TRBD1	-	CASSSRTGLSNEQYF	TGTGCCAGCAGCTCAAGGACAGGGCTTTCCAACGAGCAGTACTTC
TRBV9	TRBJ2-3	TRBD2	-	CASSVAQGLADTQYF	TGTGCCAGCAGCGTAGCCCAGGGACTAGCAGATACGCAGTATTTT
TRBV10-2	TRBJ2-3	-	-	CASSDGTGVTDTQYF	TGCGCCAGCAGTGATGGGACGGGGGTGACAGATACGCAGTATTTT
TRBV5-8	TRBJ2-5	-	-	CASSLIEETQYF	TGTGCCAGCAGCTTGATAGAGGAGACCCAGTACTTC
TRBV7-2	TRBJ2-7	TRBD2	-	CASSAHASSSGATYEQYF	TGTGCCAGCAGCGCGCACGCCTCCTCTAGCGGGGCAACCTACGAGCAGTACTTC
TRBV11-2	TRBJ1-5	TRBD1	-	CASSWGQGGNQPQHF	TGTGCCAGCAGCTGGGGACAGGGGGGGAATCAGCCCCAGCATTTT
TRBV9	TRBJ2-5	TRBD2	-	CASSGDVGEGETQYF	TGTGCCAGCAGCGGCGATGTAGGGGAGGGGGAGACCCAGTACTTC
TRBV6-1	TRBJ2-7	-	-	CASSGRTQGRRYEQYF	TGTGCCAGCAGTGGCAGGACCCAAGGGAGACGCTACGAGCAGTACTTC
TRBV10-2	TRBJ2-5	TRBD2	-	CASLGLAGETQYF	TGCGCCAGTCTCGGACTAGCCGGAGAGACCCAGTACTTC
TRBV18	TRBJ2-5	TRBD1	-	CASSPRTGGVETQYF	TGTGCCAGCTCACCGCGGACAGGGGGCGTGGAGACCCAGTACTTC
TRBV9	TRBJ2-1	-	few	CASSVGSPGEQFF	TGTGCCAGCAGCGTAGGCTCCCCGGGTGAGCAGTTCTTC
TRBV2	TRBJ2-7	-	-	CASRSRGSLYEQYF	TGTGCCAGCAGGTCCAGGGGCAGCCTCTACGAGCAGTACTTC